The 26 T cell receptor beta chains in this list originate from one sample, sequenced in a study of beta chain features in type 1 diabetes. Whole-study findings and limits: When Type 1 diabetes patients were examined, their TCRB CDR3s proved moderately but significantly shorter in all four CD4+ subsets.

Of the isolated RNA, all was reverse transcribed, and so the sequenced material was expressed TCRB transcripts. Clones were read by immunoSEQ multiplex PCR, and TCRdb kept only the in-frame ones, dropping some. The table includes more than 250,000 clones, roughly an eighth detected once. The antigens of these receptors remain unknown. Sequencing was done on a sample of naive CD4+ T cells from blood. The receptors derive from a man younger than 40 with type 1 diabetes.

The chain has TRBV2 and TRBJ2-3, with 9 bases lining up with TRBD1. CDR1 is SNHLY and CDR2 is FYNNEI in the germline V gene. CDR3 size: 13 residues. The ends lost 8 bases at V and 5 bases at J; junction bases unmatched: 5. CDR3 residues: CASGGQGIDTQYF. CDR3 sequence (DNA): TGTGCCAGCGGGGGACAGGGAATAGATACGCAGTATTTT.

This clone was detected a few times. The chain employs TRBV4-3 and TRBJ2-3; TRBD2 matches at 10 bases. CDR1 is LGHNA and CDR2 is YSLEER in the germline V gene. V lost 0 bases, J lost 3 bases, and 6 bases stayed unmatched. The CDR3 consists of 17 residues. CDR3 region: CASSQDLAGVGTDTQYF. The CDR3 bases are TGCGCCAGCAGCCAAGACCTAGCGGGAGTCGGGACAGATACGCAGTATTTT.

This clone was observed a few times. Written as DNA, the CDR3 is TGTGCCAGCAGCAAACAGCGGGTAGAGTCTGAGCAGTTCTTC. Its protein is CASSKQRVESEQFF. The chain recombines TRBV7-3 with TRBJ2-1; D is possibly TRBD2 (6 bases). With 5 bases removed from V and 9 bases from J, the gap between germline ends came to 17 bases. Germline V CDR1 and CDR2: SGHTA, FQGTGA. The CDR3 spans 14 residues.

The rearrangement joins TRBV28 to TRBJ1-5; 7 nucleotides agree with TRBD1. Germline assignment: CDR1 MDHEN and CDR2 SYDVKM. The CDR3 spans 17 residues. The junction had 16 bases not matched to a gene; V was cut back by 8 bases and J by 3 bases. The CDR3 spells CASRPGTMDRNNQPQHF. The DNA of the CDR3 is TGTGCCAGCCGGCCAGGGACGATGGACAGGAACAATCAGCCCCAGCATTTT.

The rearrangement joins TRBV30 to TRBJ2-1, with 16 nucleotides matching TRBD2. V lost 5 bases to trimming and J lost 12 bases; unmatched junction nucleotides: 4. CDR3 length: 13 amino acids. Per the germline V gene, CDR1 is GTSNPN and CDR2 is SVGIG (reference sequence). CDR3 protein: CAWGTSGRGGQFF. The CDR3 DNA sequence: TGTGCCTGGGGGACTAGCGGGAGGGGGGGGCAGTTCTTC.

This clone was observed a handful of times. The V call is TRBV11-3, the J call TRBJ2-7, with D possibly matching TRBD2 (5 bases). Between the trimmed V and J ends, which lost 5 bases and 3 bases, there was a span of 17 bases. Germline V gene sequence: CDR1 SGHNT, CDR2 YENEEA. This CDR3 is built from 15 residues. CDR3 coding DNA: TGTGCCAGCAGCCCAAATAGTCGGGGAATCTACGAGCAGTACTTC. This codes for CASSPNSRGIYEQYF.

Here the CDR3 reads CASSRTSGIYNEQFF. The CDR3 DNA follows: TGTGCCAGTAGTCGGACTAGCGGGATTTACAATGAGCAGTTCTTC. The chain recombines TRBV19 with TRBJ2-1; TRBD2 matches 12 bases. J gave up 4 bases and V 5 bases, and 3 bases lay outside the gene matches. From germline, CDR1 is LNHDA and CDR2 SQIVND (reference sequence). The CDR3 consists of 15 residues.

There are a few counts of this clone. The CDR3 sequence is CASSPTTGTATDTQYF. The CDR3, as DNA: TGTGCCAGCTCACCGACCACAGGGACCGCCACAGATACGCAGTATTTT. The chain is built from TRBV18 and TRBJ2-3, with a possible D match to TRBD1 (6 bases). V dropped 3 bases and J dropped 2 bases, with 15 bases sitting between them. Germline CDR1 reads KGHSH; CDR2 reads LQKENI. This CDR3 is 16 amino acids long.

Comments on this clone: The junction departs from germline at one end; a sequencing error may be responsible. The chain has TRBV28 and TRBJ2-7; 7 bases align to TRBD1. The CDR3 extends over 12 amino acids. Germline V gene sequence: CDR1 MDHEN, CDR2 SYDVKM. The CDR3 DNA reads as TGTGCCAGCAGTTTATGGGACAGGCCGTCGGACTTC. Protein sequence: CASSLWDRPSDF.

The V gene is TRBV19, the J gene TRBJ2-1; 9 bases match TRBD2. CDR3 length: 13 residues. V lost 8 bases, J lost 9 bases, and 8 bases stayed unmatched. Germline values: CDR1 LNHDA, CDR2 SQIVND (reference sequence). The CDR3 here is CASGLAGSFEQFF. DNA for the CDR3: TGTGCCAGTGGGCTAGCGGGGAGCTTTGAGCAGTTCTTC.

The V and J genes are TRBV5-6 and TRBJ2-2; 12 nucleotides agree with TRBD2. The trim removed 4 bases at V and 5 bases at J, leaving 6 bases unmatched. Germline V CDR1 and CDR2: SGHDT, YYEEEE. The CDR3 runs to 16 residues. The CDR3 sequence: CASSRLAGVITGELFF. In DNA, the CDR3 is TGTGCCAGCAGCCGACTAGCGGGAGTAATAACCGGGGAGCTGTTTTTT.

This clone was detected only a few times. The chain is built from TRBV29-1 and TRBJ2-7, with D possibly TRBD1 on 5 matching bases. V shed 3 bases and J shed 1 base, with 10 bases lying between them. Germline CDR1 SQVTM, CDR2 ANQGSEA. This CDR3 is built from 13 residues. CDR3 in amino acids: CSVEQGDSYEQYF. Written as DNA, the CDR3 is TGCAGCGTTGAGCAAGGGGATTCCTACGAGCAGTACTTC.

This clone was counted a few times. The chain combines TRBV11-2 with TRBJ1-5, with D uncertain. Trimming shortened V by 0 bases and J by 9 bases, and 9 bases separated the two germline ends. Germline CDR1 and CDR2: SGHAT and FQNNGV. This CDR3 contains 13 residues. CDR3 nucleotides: TGTGCCAGCAGCTTAGAAGTACTCGGGCCCCAGCATTTT. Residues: CASSLEVLGPQHF.

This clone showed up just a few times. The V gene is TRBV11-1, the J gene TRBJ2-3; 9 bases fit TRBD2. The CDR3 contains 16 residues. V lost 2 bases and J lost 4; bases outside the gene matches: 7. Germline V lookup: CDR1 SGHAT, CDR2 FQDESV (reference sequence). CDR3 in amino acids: CASSLRGAGGPDTQYF. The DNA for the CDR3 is TGTGCCAGCAGCTTACGAGGAGCGGGAGGCCCAGATACGCAGTATTTT.

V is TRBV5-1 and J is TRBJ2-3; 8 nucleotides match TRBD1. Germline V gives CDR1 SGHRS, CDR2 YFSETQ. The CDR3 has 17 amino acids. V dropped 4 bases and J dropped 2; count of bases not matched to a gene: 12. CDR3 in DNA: TGCGCCAGCAGCCCAATGAGCCGGACAGGGTCCACAGATACGCAGTATTTT. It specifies CASSPMSRTGSTDTQYF.

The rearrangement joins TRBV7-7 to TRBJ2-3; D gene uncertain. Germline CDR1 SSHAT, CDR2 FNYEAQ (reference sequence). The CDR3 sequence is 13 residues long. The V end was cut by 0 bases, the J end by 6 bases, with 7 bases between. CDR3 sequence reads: CASSLAEEDTQYF. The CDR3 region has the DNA TGTGCCAGCAGCTTAGCCGAGGAGGATACGCAGTATTTT.

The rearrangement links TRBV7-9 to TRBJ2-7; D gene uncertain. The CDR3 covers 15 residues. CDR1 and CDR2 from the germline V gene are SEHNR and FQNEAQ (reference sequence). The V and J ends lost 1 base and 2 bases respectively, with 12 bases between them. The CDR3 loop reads CASSLGAGPTYEQYF. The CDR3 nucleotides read TGTGCCAGCAGCTTAGGGGCAGGCCCTACCTACGAGCAGTACTTC.

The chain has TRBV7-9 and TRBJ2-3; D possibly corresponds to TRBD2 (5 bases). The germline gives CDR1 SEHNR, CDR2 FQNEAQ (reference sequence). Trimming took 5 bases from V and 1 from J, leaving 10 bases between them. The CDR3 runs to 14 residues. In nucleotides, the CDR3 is TGTGCCAGCAGCCGTAAGGAGGGCACAGATACGCAGTATTTT. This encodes CASSRKEGTDTQYF. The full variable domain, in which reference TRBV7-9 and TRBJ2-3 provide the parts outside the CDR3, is DTGVSQNPRHKITKRGQNVTFRCDPISEHNRLYWYRQTLGQGPEFLTYFQNEAQLEKSRLLSDRFSAERPKGSFSTLEIQRTEQGDSAMYLCASSRKEGTDTQYFGPGTRLTVL.

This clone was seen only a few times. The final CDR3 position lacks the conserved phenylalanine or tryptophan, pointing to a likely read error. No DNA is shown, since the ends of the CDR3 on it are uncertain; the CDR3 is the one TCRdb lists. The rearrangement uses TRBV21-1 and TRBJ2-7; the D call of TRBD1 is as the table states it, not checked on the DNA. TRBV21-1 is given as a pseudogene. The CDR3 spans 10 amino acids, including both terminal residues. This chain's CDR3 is CASSKYQGWS.

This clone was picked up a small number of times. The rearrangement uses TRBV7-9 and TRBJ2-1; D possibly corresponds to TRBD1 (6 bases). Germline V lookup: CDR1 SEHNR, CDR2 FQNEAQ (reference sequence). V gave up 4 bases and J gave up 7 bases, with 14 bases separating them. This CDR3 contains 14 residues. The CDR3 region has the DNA TGTGCCAGCAGCTATGAAGGGGGAGAGAATGAGCAGTTCTTC. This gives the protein CASSYEGGENEQFF.

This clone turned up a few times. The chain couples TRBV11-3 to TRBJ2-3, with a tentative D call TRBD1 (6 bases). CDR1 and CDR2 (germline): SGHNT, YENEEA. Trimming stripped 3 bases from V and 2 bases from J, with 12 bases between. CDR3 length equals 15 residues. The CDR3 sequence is CASSLDSHTTDTQYF. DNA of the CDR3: TGTGCCAGCAGCTTGGACAGCCATACCACAGATACGCAGTATTTT.

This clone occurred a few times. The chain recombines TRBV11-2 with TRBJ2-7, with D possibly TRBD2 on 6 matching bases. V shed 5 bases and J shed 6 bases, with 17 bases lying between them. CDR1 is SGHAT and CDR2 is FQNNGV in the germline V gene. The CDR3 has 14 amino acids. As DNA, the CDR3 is TGTGCCAGCAGCCCACGAGGGACTCGCGGCGAGCAGTACTTC. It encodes CASSPRGTRGEQYF.

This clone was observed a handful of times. This chain's CDR3 is CATSRATGAYEQYF. The CDR3 DNA sequence: TGTGCCACCAGCAGAGCCACAGGAGCGTACGAGCAGTACTTC. The chain recombines TRBV15 with TRBJ2-5, with D possibly matching TRBD1 (5 bases). TRBJ2-7 matches the DNA end more closely, so the J call is doubtful. The CDR3 length is 14 residues. Germline lookup yields CDR1 LNHNV and CDR2 YYDKDF (reference sequence).

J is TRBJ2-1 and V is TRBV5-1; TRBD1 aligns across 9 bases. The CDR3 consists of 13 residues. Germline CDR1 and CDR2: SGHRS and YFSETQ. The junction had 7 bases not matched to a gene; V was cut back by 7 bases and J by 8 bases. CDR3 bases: TGCGCCAGCTCTCCACAGGGGGCCTATGAGCAGTTCTTC. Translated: CASSPQGAYEQFF.

For the CDR3, the DNA is TGCGCCAGCATCTCTTCGGCCCCTGGGACTAGCGGGAGATCAGATACGCAGTATTTT. Amino acids: CASISSAPGTSGRSDTQYF. The chain carries TRBV5-1 and TRBJ2-3; 14 bases match TRBD2. The CDR3 spans 19 residues. Germline loops: CDR1 SGHRS, CDR2 YFSETQ. Germline trimming cut 6 bases from V and 4 bases from J; bases unmatched to any gene: 16.

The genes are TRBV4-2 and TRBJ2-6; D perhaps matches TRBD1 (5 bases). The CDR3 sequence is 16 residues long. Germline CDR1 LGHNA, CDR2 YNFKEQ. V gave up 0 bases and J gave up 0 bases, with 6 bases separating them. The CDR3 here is CASSQEGHSGANVLTF. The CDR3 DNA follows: TGTGCCAGCAGCCAAGAGGGGCACTCTGGGGCCAACGTCCTGACTTTC.